This T cell receptor (beta chain) came from a study of cytomegalovirus exposure and HLA in healthy donors. Donors were nominally healthy when sampled, though unrecorded immune exposures were likely. Vbeta (60) and Jbeta (13) primers were used in the PCR. Clones were sequenced by immunoSEQ multiplex PCR, and TCRdb holds only the in-frame ones, with some missing. The sample records some 120,000 clones, under 85% being singletons. Germline values: CDR1 SNHLY, CDR2 FYNNEI. J lost 8 bases, V lost 6 bases, and 19 bases had no gene match. CDR3 length: 18 residues. The sequence was obtained from a woman between 45 and 60 years old in good health and CMV-seropositive. J is TRBJ1-4 and V is TRBV2, with 9 bases lining up with TRBD1. The material sequenced was PBMCs. The CDR3: CASRLDRGTGYASEKLFF. In DNA form, the CDR3 reads TGTGCCAGCAGATTGGACAGGGGAACGGGCTACGCCTCCGAAAAACTGTTTTTT.